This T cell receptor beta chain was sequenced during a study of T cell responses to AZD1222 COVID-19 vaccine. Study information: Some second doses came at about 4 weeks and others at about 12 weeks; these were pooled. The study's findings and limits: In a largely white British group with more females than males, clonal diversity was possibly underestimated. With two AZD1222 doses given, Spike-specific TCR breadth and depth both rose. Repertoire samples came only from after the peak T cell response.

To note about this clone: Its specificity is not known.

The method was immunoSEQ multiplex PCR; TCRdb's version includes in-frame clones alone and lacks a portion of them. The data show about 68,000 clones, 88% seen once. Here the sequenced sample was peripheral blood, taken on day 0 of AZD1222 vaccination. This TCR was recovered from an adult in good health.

CDR3 protein: CANSRDRDEKLFF. In nucleotides, the CDR3 is TGTGCCAACTCCCGGGACAGGGACGAAAAACTGTTTTTT. The V and J genes are TRBV6-5 and TRBJ1-4; the match to TRBD1 covers 9 bases. The CDR3 extends over 13 amino acids. Germline trimming cut 10 bases from V and 8 bases from J; bases unmatched to any gene: 8. Germline lookup yields CDR1 MNHEY and CDR2 SVGAGI.